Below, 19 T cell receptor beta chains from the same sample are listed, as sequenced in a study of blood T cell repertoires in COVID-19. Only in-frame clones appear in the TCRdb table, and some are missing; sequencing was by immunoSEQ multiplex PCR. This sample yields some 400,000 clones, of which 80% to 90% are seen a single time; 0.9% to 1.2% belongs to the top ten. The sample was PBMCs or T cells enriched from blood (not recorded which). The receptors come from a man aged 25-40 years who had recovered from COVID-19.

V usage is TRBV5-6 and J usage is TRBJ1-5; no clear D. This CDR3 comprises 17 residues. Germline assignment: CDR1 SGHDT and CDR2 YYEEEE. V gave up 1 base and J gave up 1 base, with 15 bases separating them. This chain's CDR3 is CASSLLGEWGSNQPQHF. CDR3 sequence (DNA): TGTGCCAGCAGCTTGTTGGGAGAGTGGGGAAGCAATCAGCCCCAGCATTTT.

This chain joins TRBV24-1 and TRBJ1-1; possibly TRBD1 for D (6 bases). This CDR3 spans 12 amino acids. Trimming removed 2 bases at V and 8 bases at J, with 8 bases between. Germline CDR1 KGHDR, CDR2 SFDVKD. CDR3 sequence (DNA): TGTGCCACCAGTGATTATGGGACAGAAGCTTTCTTT. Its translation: CATSDYGTEAFF.

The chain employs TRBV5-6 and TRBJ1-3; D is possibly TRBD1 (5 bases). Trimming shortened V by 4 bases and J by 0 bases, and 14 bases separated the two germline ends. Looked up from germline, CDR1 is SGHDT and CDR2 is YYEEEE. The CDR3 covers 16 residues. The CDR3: CASSGASTPSGNTIYF. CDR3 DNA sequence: TGTGCCAGCAGCGGGGCCAGTACCCCCTCTGGAAACACCATATATTTT.

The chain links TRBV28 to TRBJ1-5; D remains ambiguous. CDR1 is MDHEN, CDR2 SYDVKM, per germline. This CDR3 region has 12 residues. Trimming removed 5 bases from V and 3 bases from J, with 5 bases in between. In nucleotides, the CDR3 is TGTGCCAGCAGTCCCGTCAATCAGCCCCAGCATTTT. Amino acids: CASSPVNQPQHF.

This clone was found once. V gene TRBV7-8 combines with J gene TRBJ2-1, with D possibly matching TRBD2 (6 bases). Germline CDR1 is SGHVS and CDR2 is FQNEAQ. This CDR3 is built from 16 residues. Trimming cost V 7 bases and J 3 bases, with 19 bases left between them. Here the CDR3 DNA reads TGTGCCAGCAAACAAAAATCCGGGACTGACTACAATGAGCAGTTCTTC. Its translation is CASKQKSGTDYNEQFF.

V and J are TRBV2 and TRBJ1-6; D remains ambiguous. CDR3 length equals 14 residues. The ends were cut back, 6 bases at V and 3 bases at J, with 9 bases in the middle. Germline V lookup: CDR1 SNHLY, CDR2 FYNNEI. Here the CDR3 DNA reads TGTGCCAGCAGAGGACGGGACTATAATTCACCCCTCCACTTT. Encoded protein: CASRGRDYNSPLHF.

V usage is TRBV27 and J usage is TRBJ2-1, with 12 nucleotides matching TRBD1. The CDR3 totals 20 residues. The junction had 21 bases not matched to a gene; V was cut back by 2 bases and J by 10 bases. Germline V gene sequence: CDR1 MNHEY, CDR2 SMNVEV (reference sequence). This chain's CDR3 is CASSLVSGTGGPPMKSEQFF. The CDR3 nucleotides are TGTGCCAGCAGTTTAGTCTCCGGGACAGGGGGCCCCCCAATGAAATCGGAGCAGTTCTTC.

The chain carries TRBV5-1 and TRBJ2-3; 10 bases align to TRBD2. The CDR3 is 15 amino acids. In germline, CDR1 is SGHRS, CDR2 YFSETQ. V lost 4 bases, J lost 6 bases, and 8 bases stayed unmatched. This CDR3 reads CASSPSGSLRDTQYF. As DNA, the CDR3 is TGCGCCAGCAGCCCTAGCGGGAGCCTACGTGATACGCAGTATTTT.

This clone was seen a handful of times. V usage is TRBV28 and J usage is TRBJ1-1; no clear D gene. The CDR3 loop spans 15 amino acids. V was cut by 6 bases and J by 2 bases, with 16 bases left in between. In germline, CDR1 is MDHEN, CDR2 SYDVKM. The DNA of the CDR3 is TGTGCCAGCAGCTCCTTGTCCCTACGCAACACTGAAGCTTTCTTT. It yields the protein CASSSLSLRNTEAFF.

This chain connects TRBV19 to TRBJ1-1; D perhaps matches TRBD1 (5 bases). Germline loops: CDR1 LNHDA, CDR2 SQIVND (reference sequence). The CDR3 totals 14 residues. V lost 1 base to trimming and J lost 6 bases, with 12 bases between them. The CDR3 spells CASSIADKTSEAFF. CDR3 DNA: TGTGCCAGTAGTATAGCGGACAAGACATCTGAAGCTTTCTTT.

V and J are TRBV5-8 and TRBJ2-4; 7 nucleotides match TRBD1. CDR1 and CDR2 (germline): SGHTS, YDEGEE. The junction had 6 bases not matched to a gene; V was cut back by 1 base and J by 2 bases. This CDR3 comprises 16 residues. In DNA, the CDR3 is TGTGCCAGCAGCTTGAAGACAGGGAGACCCAAAAACATTCAGTACTTC. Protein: CASSLKTGRPKNIQYF. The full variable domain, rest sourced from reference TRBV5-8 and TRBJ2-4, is EAGVTQSPTHLIKTRGQQATLRCSPISGHTSVYWYQQALGLGLQFLLWYDEGEERNRGNFPPRFSGRQFPNYSSELNVNALELEDSALYLCASSLKTGRPKNIQYFGAGTRLSVL.

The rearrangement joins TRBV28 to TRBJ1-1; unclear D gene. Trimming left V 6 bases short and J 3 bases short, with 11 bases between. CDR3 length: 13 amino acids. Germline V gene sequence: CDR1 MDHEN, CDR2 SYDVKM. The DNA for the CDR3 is TGTGCCAGCAGGTCTGCGCCTGACACTGAAGCTTTCTTT. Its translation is CASRSAPDTEAFF.

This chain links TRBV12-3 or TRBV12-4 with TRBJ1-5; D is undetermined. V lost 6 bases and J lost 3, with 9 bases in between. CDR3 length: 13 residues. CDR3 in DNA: TGTGCCAGCAGGAAACGGTTCAATCAGCCCCAGCATTTT. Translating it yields CASRKRFNQPQHF.

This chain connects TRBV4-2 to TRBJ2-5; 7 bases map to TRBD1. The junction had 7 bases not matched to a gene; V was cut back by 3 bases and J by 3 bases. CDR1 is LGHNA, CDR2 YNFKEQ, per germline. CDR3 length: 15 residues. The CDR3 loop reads CASSQVDRDEETQYF. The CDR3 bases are TGTGCCAGCAGCCAGGTCGACAGGGATGAAGAGACCCAGTACTTC.

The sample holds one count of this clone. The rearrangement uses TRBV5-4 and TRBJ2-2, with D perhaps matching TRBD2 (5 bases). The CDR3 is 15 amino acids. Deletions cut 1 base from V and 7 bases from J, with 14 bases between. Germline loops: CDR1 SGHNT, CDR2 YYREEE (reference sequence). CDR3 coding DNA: TGTGCCAGCAGCTTGCCCGGGAAGGTAGGCGGGGAGCTGTTTTTT. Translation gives CASSLPGKVGGELFF.

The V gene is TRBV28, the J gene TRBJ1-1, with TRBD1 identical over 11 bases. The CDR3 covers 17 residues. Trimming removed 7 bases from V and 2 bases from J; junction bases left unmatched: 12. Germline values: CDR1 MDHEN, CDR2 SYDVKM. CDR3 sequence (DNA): TGTGCCAGCAACCCAGGTGGACAGGGGGCGGGAAACACTGAAGCTTTCTTT. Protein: CASNPGGQGAGNTEAFF.

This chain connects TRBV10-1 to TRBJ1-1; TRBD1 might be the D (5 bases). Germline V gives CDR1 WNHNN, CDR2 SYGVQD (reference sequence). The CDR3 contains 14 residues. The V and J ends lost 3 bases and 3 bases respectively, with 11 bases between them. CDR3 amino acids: CASSDSTGYTEAFF. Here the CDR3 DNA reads TGCGCCAGCAGTGACAGTACAGGCTACACTGAAGCTTTCTTT.

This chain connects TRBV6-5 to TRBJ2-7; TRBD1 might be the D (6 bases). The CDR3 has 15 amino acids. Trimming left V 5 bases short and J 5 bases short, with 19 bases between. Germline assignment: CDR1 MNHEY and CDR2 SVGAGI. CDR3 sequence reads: CASSTDPGQDNEQYF. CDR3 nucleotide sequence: TGTGCCAGCAGTACCGATCCGGGACAAGACAACGAGCAGTACTTC.

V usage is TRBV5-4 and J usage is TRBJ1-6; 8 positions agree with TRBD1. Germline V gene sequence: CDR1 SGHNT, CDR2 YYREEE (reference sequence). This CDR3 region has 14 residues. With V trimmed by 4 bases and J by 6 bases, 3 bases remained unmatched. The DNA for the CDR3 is TGTGCCAGCAGCCAAGACAGGGGTAATTCACCCCTCCACTTT. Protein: CASSQDRGNSPLHF.